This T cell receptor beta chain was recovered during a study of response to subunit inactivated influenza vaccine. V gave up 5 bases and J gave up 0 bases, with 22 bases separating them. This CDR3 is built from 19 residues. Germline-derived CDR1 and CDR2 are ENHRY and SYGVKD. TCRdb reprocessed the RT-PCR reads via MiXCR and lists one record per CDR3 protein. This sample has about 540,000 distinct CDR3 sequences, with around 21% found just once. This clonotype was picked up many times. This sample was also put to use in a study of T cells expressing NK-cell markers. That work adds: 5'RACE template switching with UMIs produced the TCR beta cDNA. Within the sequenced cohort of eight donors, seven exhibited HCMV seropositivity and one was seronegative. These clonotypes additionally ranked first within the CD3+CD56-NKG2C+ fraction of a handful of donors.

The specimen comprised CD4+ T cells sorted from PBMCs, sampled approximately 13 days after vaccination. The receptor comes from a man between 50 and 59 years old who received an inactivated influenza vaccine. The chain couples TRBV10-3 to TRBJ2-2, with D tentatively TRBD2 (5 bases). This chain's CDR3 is CAISRQPPMGDTNTGELFF. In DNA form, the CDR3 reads TGTGCCATCAGTCGTCAACCTCCGATGGGAGATACGAACACCGGGGAGCTGTTTTTT.